This T cell receptor beta chain was recovered during a study of metastatic and nonmetastatic thyroid tumors (dated by TCRdb to 2020 to 2021). Concerning the study at large: The researchers compared repertoires between peripheral blood samples and tumor or nodule tissue samples from patients with malignant or benign thyroid disease.

V is clipped by 2 bases and J by 11 bases, and the sequence between their germline boundaries is 10 bases long. As encoded in the germline V gene (reference sequence), CDR1 is WNHNN while CDR2 is SYGVQD. Reading from cysteine to phenylalanine, the CDR3 counts 13 amino acids. The sequence is cut down to CDR3 DNA, 39 bases in frame from base 1. Library construction relied on PCR. These reads were obtained on an Illumina HiSeq 4000. The TCR beta-chain CDR3 region of each patient was profiled by high-throughput sequencing. As for how the authors treated the data: The researchers built a classifier to tell apart papillary thyroid cancer patients with distant metastasis, based on CDR3 differences among clinicopathological groups. The Shannon index was used to assess repertoire diversity, and the Morisita-Horn index was used to assess tumor-blood repertoire similarity. TCRdb reprocessing: public reads trimmed at Q25 with fastp, clones called with MiXCR, in-frame beta chains kept. V and J calls and clone size were set by TCRdb, not the authors. The sample has 39,000 or so clones on record, less than 50% of them singletons. The ten largest clones add up to approximately 25% of the sample.

No treatment had been received by any patient before thyroid surgery. Using T-cell receptor beta sequencing, the researchers looked back retrospectively at clinical samples from patients, gathered between about 2011 and 2018. Summary of the overall study and its limitations: TCR beta diversity was reported as significantly higher in malignant tumors than in benign nodules, in both blood and tumor samples.

On this clone itself: Which antigen it targets is not known. No much larger clone is present one base from it, and per-base qualities are unavailable.

The chain employs TRBV10-1 and TRBJ1-6, with an unclear D gene assignment. This receptor was identified in a male donor with papillary thyroid cancer or a benign thyroid nodule (not recorded which). Some clones in this sample may be carry-over from other donors' samples. Sequencing input: tumor tissue. The nucleotide sequence reads as follows: TGCGCCAGCAGTGAGGGCTCAGCTACACCCCTCCACTTT. This encodes CASSEGSATPLHF.